This entry lists 25 T cell receptor beta chains sequenced from one sample in a study of OX40 agonist ivuxolimab in advanced cancers. TCRdb's copy holds only in-frame clones and misses some; the assay was immunoSEQ multiplex PCR. Here the sample spans 75,000 to 80,000 clones, around four fifths being singletons. The starting material was CD4+ or CD8+ T cells sorted from blood, obtained in a trial of the OX40 agonist ivuxolimab. The receptors stem from an adult with an advanced solid tumor such as melanoma, head and neck, liver or kidney cancer.

CDR3 in DNA: TGTGCCAGCAGTGAAGAAAGAGACAATGAGCAGTTCTTC. The encoded protein is CASSEERDNEQFF. The genes are TRBV2 and TRBJ2-1; D is undetermined. This CDR3 is built from 13 residues. Trimming left V 1 base short and J 5 bases short, with 6 bases between. Germline V gives CDR1 SNHLY, CDR2 FYNNEI.

The chain couples TRBV19 to TRBJ1-3; D gene unclear. In germline, CDR1 is LNHDA, CDR2 SQIVND (reference sequence). Between the trimmed V and J ends, which lost 5 bases and 0 bases, there was a span of 14 bases. The CDR3 totals 16 residues. CDR3 nucleotide sequence: TGTGCCAGTAGTGCCCGACCGATTTACTCTGGAAACACCATATATTTT. This codes for CASSARPIYSGNTIYF.

The genes are TRBV10-3 and TRBJ2-1; D is ambiguous. V lost 8 bases, J lost 10 bases, and 12 bases lay in between. CDR3 size: 11 residues. The germline V gene has CDR1 ENHRY and CDR2 SYGVKD. Written as DNA, the CDR3 is TGTGCCATCCTTAAGGAGAGGGAGCAGTTCTTC. It translates to CAILKEREQFF.

J is TRBJ2-5 and V is TRBV6-1, with D hard to call. Germline CDR1 MNHNS, CDR2 SASEGT. V gave up 1 base and J gave up 4 bases, with 4 bases separating them. The CDR3 is 12 amino acids. CDR3 coding DNA: TGTGCCAGCAGTGAAGGAGGAGAGACCCAGTACTTC. Its protein is CASSEGGETQYF.

The chain is built from TRBV5-1 and TRBJ2-2, with D unresolved. This CDR3 is 13 amino acids long. V was trimmed by 0 bases and J by 4 bases, leaving 4 bases between them. Germline-derived CDR1 and CDR2 are SGHRS and YFSETQ. The CDR3 reads CASSLVGTGELFF. The CDR3 DNA follows: TGCGCCAGCAGCTTGGTGGGCACCGGGGAGCTGTTTTTT.

V gene TRBV5-1 combines with J gene TRBJ2-1; the match to TRBD1 covers 7 bases. The CDR3 is made up of 15 amino acids. Germline trimming cut 6 bases from V and 3 bases from J; bases unmatched to any gene: 9. Germline V gives CDR1 SGHRS, CDR2 YFSETQ. CDR3 nucleotides: TGCGCCAGCACGGCCGGGACAGACCTCTACAATGAGCAGTTCTTC. As protein: CASTAGTDLYNEQFF.

The rearrangement uses TRBV30 and TRBJ2-5, with D tentatively TRBD1 (6 bases). Trimming stripped 5 bases from V and 5 bases from J, with 15 bases between. The V gene's germline CDR1 is GTSNPN and CDR2 SVGIG (reference sequence). The CDR3 runs to 13 residues. CDR3 sequence reads: CAWAQQGTETQYF. CDR3 DNA: TGTGCCTGGGCTCAACAGGGAACGGAGACCCAGTACTTC.

The chain combines TRBV11-2 with TRBJ2-5; D is undetermined. Germline CDR1 is SGHAT and CDR2 is FQNNGV. The CDR3 is 13 residues long. The V gene lost 1 base and the J gene lost 7 bases, with 10 bases spanning the gap. Here the CDR3 reads CASSLGAPTTQYF. CDR3 bases: TGTGCCAGCAGCTTAGGGGCCCCAACGACCCAGTACTTC.

The V and J genes are TRBV6-6 and TRBJ1-1; no reliable D call. V lost 0 bases and J 6 bases, leaving 11 bases between the germline ends. Germline CDR1 reads MNHNY; CDR2 reads SVGAGI (reference sequence). This CDR3 comprises 14 residues. In nucleotides, the CDR3 is TGTGCCAGCAGTTACTCGTTAGGAGAACCTGAAGCTTTCTTT. Translating it yields CASSYSLGEPEAFF.

This clone was picked up a small number of times. The V and J genes are TRBV6-6 and TRBJ2-1; D perhaps matches TRBD1 (5 bases). The V gene's germline CDR1 is MNHNY and CDR2 SVGAGI (reference sequence). The CDR3 is 16 residues long. V was pared by 0 bases and J by 0 bases, with 9 bases between. CDR3 bases: TGTGCCAGCAGTTACTCGGACATGAGCTCCTACAATGAGCAGTTCTTC. Its protein product is CASSYSDMSSYNEQFF.

V gene TRBV15 combines with J gene TRBJ2-1, with 8 bases that match TRBD1. Germline CDR1 LNHNV, CDR2 YYDKDF (reference sequence). The ends lost 4 bases at V and 2 bases at J; junction bases unmatched: 10. The length of the CDR3 is 17 residues. The CDR3 is CATSKDRETGAYNEQFF. Here the CDR3 DNA reads TGTGCCACCAGCAAGGACAGGGAGACGGGGGCCTACAATGAGCAGTTCTTC.

The chain couples TRBV19 to TRBJ1-5; D not resolved. CDR1 LNHDA and CDR2 SQIVND come from the germline V gene (reference sequence). Between the trimmed V and J ends, which lost 3 bases and 4 bases, there was a span of 7 bases. The CDR3 is made up of 13 amino acids. The CDR3 sequence: CASSMGGNQPQHF. DNA for the CDR3: TGTGCCAGTAGTATGGGAGGAAATCAGCCCCAGCATTTT.

The count of this clone is one. The chain recombines TRBV7-8 with TRBJ1-6, with D possibly being TRBD1 (5 bases). V lost 5 bases and J 5 bases, leaving 13 bases between the germline ends. The germline V gene encodes CDR1 SGHVS and CDR2 FQNEAQ. The length of the CDR3 is 15 residues. Here the CDR3 DNA reads TGTGCCAGCAGCCAAAGGAGGGGCAATAATTCACCCCTCCACTTT. It translates to CASSQRRGNNSPLHF.

V usage is TRBV5-1 and J usage is TRBJ2-5; no firm D call. This CDR3 has 13 residues. CDR1 and CDR2 from the germline V gene are SGHRS and YFSETQ. V was pared by 2 bases and J by 2 bases, with 7 bases between. CDR3: CASSLGYQETQYF. CDR3 in DNA: TGCGCCAGCAGCTTAGGGTATCAAGAGACCCAGTACTTC.

The rearrangement uses TRBV2 and TRBJ1-1, with a weak D call TRBD1 (5 bases). Trimming pared 4 bases from V and 4 bases from J, leaving 7 bases between. The CDR3 totals 12 residues. The germline gives CDR1 SNHLY, CDR2 FYNNEI. The CDR3 protein is CASSGQGTEAFF. The CDR3 DNA reads TGTGCCAGCAGTGGTCAGGGCACTGAAGCTTTCTTT.

There are a few counts of this clone. This same CDR3 is encoded by further DNA sequences in the sample. V gene TRBV6-1 combines with J gene TRBJ1-1; D remains unclear. The V gene lost 7 bases and the J gene lost 3 bases, with 12 bases spanning the gap. CDR3 size: 13 residues. Germline CDR1 reads MNHNS; CDR2 reads SASEGT. CDR3 sequence: CASTGRSYTEAFF. As DNA, the CDR3 is TGTGCCAGCACCGGACGGTCGTACACTGAAGCTTTCTTT.

The CDR3 DNA is TGCGCCAGCAGCTTTGAGGGGGGCGGCTATGGCTACACCTTC. Protein sequence: CASSFEGGGYGYTF. The chain joins TRBV5-1 to TRBJ1-2; a weak D match, TRBD1 (6 bases). The CDR3 extends over 14 amino acids. The germline V and J ends were trimmed by 2 bases and 4 bases, with 12 bases remaining between them. Germline V CDR1 and CDR2: SGHRS, YFSETQ. The whole variable domain, filled in from reference TRBV5-1 and TRBJ1-2, reads KAGVTQTPRYLIKTRGQQVTLSCSPISGHRSVSWYQQTPGQGLQFLFEYFSETQRNKGNFPGRFSGRQFSNSRSEMNVSTLELGDSALYLCASSFEGGGYGYTFGSGTRLTVV.

This chain links TRBV5-1 with TRBJ2-5; the D is unclear. In germline, CDR1 is SGHRS, CDR2 YFSETQ. CDR3 size: 17 residues. Trimming removed 0 bases at V and 4 bases at J, with 19 bases between. The CDR3 loop reads CASSLEGLLLGLETQYF. The CDR3 nucleotides are TGCGCCAGCAGCTTGGAAGGTTTACTTCTAGGGTTAGAGACCCAGTACTTC.

V usage is TRBV6-6 and J usage is TRBJ2-2; D tentatively fits TRBD1 or TRBD2 (5 bases each). Trimming pared 6 bases from V and 3 bases from J, leaving 14 bases between. There are 15 residues in the CDR3. Germline lookup yields CDR1 MNHNY and CDR2 SVGAGI (reference sequence). CDR3 in DNA: TGTGCCAGCAGCGGGACCATCGGGTACACCGGGGAGCTGTTTTTT. Translation gives CASSGTIGYTGELFF.

The gene calls are TRBV5-1 and TRBJ2-1; D uncertain. The V gene's germline CDR1 is SGHRS and CDR2 YFSETQ. With 3 bases removed from V and 7 bases from J, the gap between germline ends came to 11 bases. The CDR3 has 13 residues. CDR3 nucleotide sequence: TGCGCCAGCAGCTCCGCCTCGACAAATGAGCAGTTCTTC. Translated: CASSSASTNEQFF.

CDR3 sequence: CASIRLAGGGGTQYF. The CDR3 DNA follows: TGTGCCAGCATCCGACTAGCGGGGGGCGGAGGTACGCAGTATTTT. The chain is built from TRBV28 and TRBJ2-3; 13 bases map to TRBD2. CDR1 is MDHEN, CDR2 SYDVKM, per germline. V was pared by 7 bases and J by 8 bases, with 9 bases of the junction left unmatched. The CDR3 runs 15 residues.

This clone has a handful of counts. The V call is TRBV10-3, the J call TRBJ2-5; D uncertain. This CDR3 is 13 amino acids long. Germline CDR1 reads ENHRY; CDR2 reads SYGVKD. Trimming removed 3 bases at V and 2 bases at J, with 7 bases between. In nucleotides, the CDR3 is TGTGCCATCAGTGAACCGGCTCAAGAGACCCAGTACTTC. Translation gives CAISEPAQETQYF.

The chain is built from TRBV4-1 and TRBJ2-1, with no clear D. This CDR3 comprises 16 residues. Between the trimmed V and J ends, which lost 4 bases and 6 bases, there was a span of 19 bases. Germline assignment: CDR1 MGHRA and CDR2 YSYEKL. In DNA form, the CDR3 reads TGCGCCAGCAGCCTAAACGTCGTGGGGATAGGCAATGAGCAGTTCTTC. Amino acid sequence: CASSLNVVGIGNEQFF.

The chain links TRBV7-2 to TRBJ1-6; 11 positions match TRBD1. CDR3 length: 14 amino acids. Looked up from germline, CDR1 is SGHTA and CDR2 is FQGNSA. The V segment lost 4 bases and the J segment 7 bases; nucleotides outside the gene matches: 0. CDR3 coding DNA: TGTGCCAGCAGCTGGGACAGGGGGAATTCACCCCTCCACTTT. Translated: CASSWDRGNSPLHF.

The chain has TRBV5-1 and TRBJ2-3; D remains ambiguous. This CDR3 contains 14 residues. The V end was cut by 0 bases, the J end by 0 bases, with 5 bases between. In germline, CDR1 is SGHRS, CDR2 YFSETQ. CDR3 loop: CASSLDDSTDTQYF. CDR3 nucleotides: TGCGCCAGCAGCTTGGACGACAGCACAGATACGCAGTATTTT.